These 11 T cell receptor beta chains came from one sample sequenced in a study of blood T cells in healthy people across ages. A second about 7 to 11 cycle PCR used barcoded and J-beta primers. TCRdb re-called the 5' RACE reads with MiXCR, one entry per CDR3 protein. The table records approximately 760,000 distinct CDR3 sequences, approximately 25% of them present only once. The same sample was also used in a study of T cells of mothers and their children.

The sample comprised blood. These receptors were collected from a boy younger than 18 in good health.

This clonotype was detected only a few times. This chain links TRBV4-3 with TRBJ1-2; D remains unclear. Trimming cost V 0 bases and J 4 bases, with 9 bases left between them. In germline, CDR1 is LGHNA, CDR2 YSLEER. There are 14 residues in the CDR3. The CDR3 region has the DNA TGCGCCAGCAGCCAAGATCGGGGTCCCTATGGCTACACCTTC. This codes for CASSQDRGPYGYTF.

CDR3 in amino acids: CAISPSGGVDNEQFF. Here the CDR3 DNA reads TGTGCCATCAGCCCTAGCGGGGGGGTTGACAATGAGCAGTTCTTC. The chain links TRBV10-3 to TRBJ2-5; 12 bases are shared with TRBD2. The tail of the sequence fits TRBJ2-1 better, so the J call may be wrong. In germline, CDR1 is ENHRY, CDR2 SYGVKD. This CDR3 comprises 15 residues.

As for this clonotype: One junction end does not reproduce the germline sequence, and a read error may be involved. The rearrangement links TRBV11-2 to TRBJ2-1; D not certain. The CDR3 has 10 residues. Germline V CDR1 and CDR2: SGHAT, FQNNGV. The CDR3 is CASSLDTPNF. The CDR3 DNA reads as TGTGCCAGCAGCTTAGATACCCCGAACTTC.

V usage is TRBV29-1 and J usage is TRBJ1-2, with D possibly being TRBD1 (6 bases). The V and J ends lost 2 bases and 11 bases respectively, with 18 bases between them. The germline V gene has CDR1 SQVTM and CDR2 ANQGSEA. CDR3 size: 13 residues. CDR3 sequence (DNA): TGCAGCGTTGAAAACCCAACAGGGTATGAGTACACCTTC. This translates into CSVENPTGYEYTF. The full variable domain, with the rest looked up from reference TRBV29-1 and TRBJ1-2, is SAVISQKPSRDICQRGTSLTIQCQVDSQVTMMFWYRQQPGQSLTLIATANQGSEATYESGFVIDKFPISRPNLTFSTLTVSNMSPEDSSIYLCSVENPTGYEYTFGSGTRLTVV.

The sample holds a few counts of this clonotype. The chain joins TRBV12-3 or TRBV12-4 to TRBJ2-1; TRBD2 agrees at 10 bases. This CDR3 has 15 residues. Unmatched junction bases numbered 13, after V lost 3 bases and J lost 14 bases. Written as DNA, the CDR3 is TGTGCCAGCAGTTTTTCGGGGGCCCTAGCGGGAGTTGAGTTCTTC. Its protein is CASSFSGALAGVEFF.

In this sample, this clonotype turned up a few times. The chain uses TRBV11-2 and TRBJ2-2, with 7 bases aligning to TRBD2. CDR1 is SGHAT, CDR2 FQNNGV, per germline. This CDR3 contains 15 residues. The V gene end was trimmed by 0 bases and the J gene end by 4 bases; junction bases not matched to a gene: 2. The DNA for the CDR3 is TGTGCCAGCAGCTTAGATGGGAGGGGCACCGGGGAGCTGTTTTTT. It encodes CASSLDGRGTGELFF. The full variable domain, completed using reference TRBV11-2 and TRBJ2-2, is EAGVAQSPRYKIIEKRQSVAFWCNPISGHATLYWYQQILGQGPKLLIQFQNNGVVDDSQLPKDRFSAERLKGVDSTLKIQPAKLEDSAVYLCASSLDGRGTGELFFGEGSRLTVL.

J is TRBJ2-5 and V is TRBV12-3 or TRBV12-4, with D perhaps being TRBD1 or TRBD2 (5 bases each). V was shortened by 2 bases and J by 3 bases, with 10 bases between the two germline ends. The CDR3 totals 14 residues. The CDR3 loop is CASSLWDGEETQYF. The CDR3 nucleotides read TGTGCCAGCAGTTTATGGGACGGAGAAGAGACCCAGTACTTC.

This chain links TRBV6-5 with TRBJ2-7, with 8 bases fitting TRBD1. Looked up from germline, CDR1 is MNHEY and CDR2 is SVGAGI. The trim removed 11 bases at V and 3 bases at J, leaving 6 bases unmatched. The CDR3 runs 12 residues. The CDR3 DNA follows: TGTGCCGTTGGACAGGGTCTCTACGAGCAGTACTTC. Translated, it gives CAVGQGLYEQYF.

This clonotype was counted only a few times. The V and J genes are TRBV2 and TRBJ2-7; 12 bases match TRBD2. The CDR3 length is 16 residues. V dropped 6 bases and J dropped 5; count of bases not matched to a gene: 11. Per germline, CDR1 SNHLY and CDR2 FYNNEI. CDR3 in amino acids: CASSGLTSGRSDEQYF. The CDR3 nucleotides read TGTGCCAGCAGCGGTCTGACTAGCGGGAGATCGGACGAGCAGTACTTC. Together with reference TRBV2 and TRBJ2-7, the CDR3 gives the full variable domain: EPEVTQTPSHQVTQMGQEVILRCVPISNHLYFYWYRQILGQKVEFLVSFYNNEISEKSEIFDDQFSVERPDGSNFTLKIRSTKLEDSAMYFCASSGLTSGRSDEQYFGPGTRLTVT.

The table lists this clonotype with many counts. The chain joins TRBV11-2 to TRBJ2-1; a weak D match, TRBD2 (6 bases). The V gene lost 3 bases and the J gene lost 4 bases, with 7 bases spanning the gap. CDR1 and CDR2 from the germline V gene are SGHAT and FQNNGV. The CDR3 runs 13 residues. The CDR3 region has the DNA TGTGCCAGCAGCTTGGACTATTACAATGAGCAGTTCTTC. Its protein product is CASSLDYYNEQFF.

J is TRBJ2-5 and V is TRBV5-1; D possibly corresponds to TRBD2 (7 bases). CDR3 length equals 14 residues. The V gene's germline CDR1 is SGHRS and CDR2 YFSETQ. V dropped 7 bases and J dropped 2 bases, with 15 bases sitting between them. The CDR3 nucleotides read TGCGCCAGCCGGGAGGTGAGGGGGCAAGAGACCCAGTACTTC. It encodes CASREVRGQETQYF. Variable domain in full (rest from reference TRBV5-1 and TRBJ2-5): KAGVTQTPRYLIKTRGQQVTLSCSPISGHRSVSWYQQTPGQGLQFLFEYFSETQRNKGNFPGRFSGRQFSNSRSEMNVSTLELGDSALYLCASREVRGQETQYFGPGTRLLVL.